Below are 20 T cell receptor beta chains sequenced from a single sample in a study of T-cell memory formation after mild COVID-19. TCRdb redid the calling of the 5' RACE reads with MiXCR, one entry per CDR3 protein. The repertoire has some 150,000 distinct CDR3 sequences, 20% to 25% of them found once; the top ten carry approximately 24%. Sequenced: PBMCs or a T cell subset sorted from them (not recorded which). The receptors were sampled from an adult woman who had mild COVID-19 (a few samples of this study predate the infection). Cell type and time point are not known.

The chain has TRBV7-2 and TRBJ2-3; D is possibly TRBD1 (6 bases). CDR1 SGHTA and CDR2 FQGNSA come from the germline V gene. Deletions cut 4 bases from V and 3 bases from J, with 14 bases between. The CDR3 is made up of 15 amino acids. The CDR3 nucleotides read TGTGCCAGCAGCTCAACAATTACAGGGACAGATACGCAGTATTTT. Its protein product is CASSSTITGTDTQYF.

The rearrangement links TRBV5-6 to TRBJ2-5, with a possible D match to TRBD1 (5 bases). CDR1 is SGHDT, CDR2 YYEEEE, per germline. The CDR3 is 12 residues long. V was clipped by 7 bases and J by 4 bases, with 11 bases between them. CDR3: CASLGQGETQYF. CDR3 DNA sequence: TGTGCCAGCCTCGGGCAGGGAGAGACCCAGTACTTC.

The sample holds many counts of this clonotype. The chain carries TRBV7-9 and TRBJ2-7; D is undetermined. The CDR3 length is 14 residues. V was shortened by 1 base and J by 5 bases, with 12 bases between the two germline ends. Looked up from germline, CDR1 is SEHNR and CDR2 is FQNEAQ (reference sequence). CDR3 residues: CASSLGESPHEQYF. The CDR3 region has the DNA TGTGCCAGCAGCTTAGGGGAATCCCCACACGAGCAGTACTTC.

The J gene is TRBJ2-2, the V gene TRBV11-3; 13 bases fit TRBD2. CDR3 length equals 18 residues. In germline, CDR1 is SGHNT, CDR2 YENEEA. J was trimmed by 1 base and V by 4 bases; bases with no gene match: 6. The CDR3 is CASSSFRTSGRNTGELFF. The CDR3, as DNA: TGTGCCAGCAGCTCTTTCCGGACTAGCGGGAGGAACACCGGGGAGCTGTTTTTT.

CDR3: CASSLRLAGDSGTDTQYF. Here the CDR3 DNA reads TGTGCCAGCAGCTTAAGACTAGCGGGAGATAGCGGGACAGATACGCAGTATTTT. The V call is TRBV7-2, the J call TRBJ2-3; 12 positions match TRBD2. Trimming removed 2 bases from V and 3 bases from J; junction bases left unmatched: 9. Germline CDR1 SGHTA, CDR2 FQGNSA. The CDR3 runs to 18 residues.

This clonotype was seen repeatedly, ten times or more. The V and J genes are TRBV6-1 and TRBJ1-2; D is undetermined. Between the trimmed V and J ends, which lost 1 base and 4 bases, there was a span of 7 bases. Germline CDR1 reads MNHNS; CDR2 reads SASEGT. The CDR3 runs 13 residues. Here the CDR3 DNA reads TGTGCCAGCAGTGAAGTCGCCAGCTATGGCTACACCTTC. Translation gives CASSEVASYGYTF.

The chain recombines TRBV7-9 with TRBJ2-1, with TRBD2 matching 9 bases. Germline CDR1 reads SEHNR; CDR2 reads FQNEAQ (reference sequence). J was trimmed by 7 bases and V by 5 bases; bases with no gene match: 9. The CDR3 spans 15 residues. The CDR3 nucleotides read TGTGCCAGCAGCCTTACCCTAGCGGGAAAAAATGAGCAGTTCTTC. This gives the protein CASSLTLAGKNEQFF.

The CDR3 bases are TGTGCCAGCAGTTGGACAGGGGAAGGAGACATTCAGTACTTC. Translation gives CASSWTGEGDIQYF. The rearrangement uses TRBV28 and TRBJ2-4; 9 nucleotides match TRBD1. The CDR3 runs 14 residues. Germline trimming cut 4 bases from V and 8 bases from J; bases unmatched to any gene: 6. Germline assignment: CDR1 MDHEN and CDR2 SYDVKM.

A few counts support this clonotype. J is TRBJ1-2 and V is TRBV29-1; D may be TRBD1 (5 bases). This CDR3 is 12 amino acids long. Germline assignment: CDR1 SQVTM and CDR2 ANQGSEA. V was shortened by 0 bases and J by 7 bases, with 9 bases between the two germline ends. The CDR3 loop is CSVEEGAGGYTF. The CDR3 DNA is TGCAGCGTTGAAGAAGGGGCGGGTGGCTACACCTTC. The full variable domain, completed using reference TRBV29-1 and TRBJ1-2, is SAVISQKPSRDICQRGTSLTIQCQVDSQVTMMFWYRQQPGQSLTLIATANQGSEATYESGFVIDKFPISRPNLTFSTLTVSNMSPEDSSIYLCSVEEGAGGYTFGSGTRLTVV.

The chain couples TRBV27 to TRBJ1-1, with D maybe TRBD1 (5 bases). CDR1 and CDR2 (germline): MNHEY, SMNVEV (reference sequence). The CDR3 consists of 15 residues. Trimming removed 8 bases at V and 3 bases at J, with 19 bases between. Here the CDR3 reads CASHLIGGKDTEAFF. CDR3 nucleotide sequence: TGTGCCAGCCACCTCATCGGGGGGAAAGACACTGAAGCTTTCTTT.

The chain uses TRBV7-9 and TRBJ2-7; TRBD1 agrees at 9 bases. Germline values: CDR1 SEHNR, CDR2 FQNEAQ (reference sequence). V was clipped by 5 bases and J by 3 bases; unmatched bases: 11. This CDR3 is 16 amino acids long. The CDR3 region has the DNA TGTGCCAGCAGCCCAGCCACGGGACAGGGTGTCTACGAGCAGTACTTC. Its protein product is CASSPATGQGVYEQYF.

This clonotype occurred a few times. The CDR3 bases are TGTGCCAGCAGCCAAATTGGCTACAATGAGCAGTTCTTC. It translates to CASSQIGYNEQFF. J is TRBJ2-1 and V is TRBV9; the D is unclear. V was pared by 4 bases and J by 3 bases, with 8 bases between. This CDR3 region has 13 residues. From germline, CDR1 is SGDLS and CDR2 YYNGEE.

This clonotype was seen more than once but under ten times. The CDR3 region is CASSLDRAVEQFF. CDR3 in DNA: TGTGCCAGCAGTTTAGACAGGGCGGTTGAGCAGTTCTTC. The V call is TRBV12-3 or TRBV12-4, the J call TRBJ2-1; possibly TRBD1 for D (6 bases). V dropped 1 base and J dropped 9 bases, with 10 bases sitting between them. CDR3 length: 13 residues.

The sample holds many counts of this clonotype. This chain uses TRBV6-4 with TRBJ2-3; no firm D call. From germline, CDR1 is MRHNA and CDR2 SNTAGT. The CDR3 loop spans 12 amino acids. The V and J ends lost 3 bases and 3 bases respectively, with 4 bases between them. The CDR3 DNA follows: TGTGCCAGCAGTGAGGGGACAGATACGCAGTATTTT. Its translation: CASSEGTDTQYF.

This clonotype has more than one count but fewer than ten. The gene calls are TRBV7-4 and TRBJ1-3; D possibly corresponds to TRBD1 (5 bases). CDR1 is SGHVT, CDR2 SQSDAQ, per germline. V gave up 0 bases and J gave up 4 bases, with 13 bases separating them. The CDR3 is 16 residues long. CDR3 in DNA: TGTGCCAGCAGCTTAGCCGACACTCGGGGCGGAAACACCATATATTTT. Protein product: CASSLADTRGGNTIYF. Based on the CDR3 plus reference TRBV7-4 and TRBJ1-3, the full variable domain is GAGVSQSPRYKVAKRGRDVALRCDSISGHVTLYWYRQTLGQGSEVLTYSQSDAQRDKSGRPSGRFSAERPERSVSTLKIQRTEQGDSAVYLCASSLADTRGGNTIYFGEGSWLTVV.

This rearrangement joins TRBV7-9 to TRBJ2-5, with D possibly matching TRBD2 (5 bases). There are 15 residues in the CDR3. Germline assignment: CDR1 SEHNR and CDR2 FQNEAQ (reference sequence). Trimming cost V 7 bases and J 2 bases, with 17 bases left between them. The CDR3, as DNA: TGTGCCAGCACCTCGCTACTAGTCCTTCAAGAGACCCAGTACTTC. Translating it yields CASTSLLVLQETQYF.

The V and J genes are TRBV5-6 and TRBJ2-7, with a weak D call TRBD2 (5 bases). V lost 2 bases to trimming and J lost 1 base, with 7 bases between them. CDR1 is SGHDT, CDR2 YYEEEE, per germline. This CDR3 contains 13 residues. The CDR3 loop reads CASSLIASYEQYF. The CDR3 region has the DNA TGTGCCAGCAGCTTAATAGCGTCCTACGAGCAGTACTTC.

The V call is TRBV7-9, the J call TRBJ2-7, with TRBD1 identical over 12 bases. In germline, CDR1 is SEHNR, CDR2 FQNEAQ (reference sequence). The CDR3 has 17 residues. V shed 5 bases, J shed 4 bases, and the junction held 12 bases outside the gene matches. The CDR3 loop is CASSAGTGGAGSYEQYF. Here the CDR3 DNA reads TGTGCCAGCAGCGCAGGGACAGGGGGCGCCGGTTCGTACGAGCAGTACTTC.

This chain links TRBV19 with TRBJ1-1, with D unresolved. The CDR3 is 14 amino acids. Germline V CDR1 and CDR2: LNHDA, SQIVND (reference sequence). Trimming removed 7 bases from V and 4 bases from J, with 16 bases in between. CDR3 residues: CASKTHAMGTEAFF. CDR3 bases: TGTGCCAGTAAAACTCACGCCATGGGCACTGAAGCTTTCTTT. Drawing the rest from reference TRBV19 and TRBJ1-1, the complete variable domain is DGGITQSPKYLFRKEGQNVTLSCEQNLNHDAMYWYRQDPGQGLRLIYYSQIVNDFQKGDIAEGYSVSREKKESFPLTVTSAQKNPTAFYLCASKTHAMGTEAFFGQGTRLTVV.

This clonotype is a singleton in its sample. The genes are TRBV29-1 and TRBJ2-1; D remains unclear. V was shortened by 4 bases and J by 2 bases, with 9 bases between the two germline ends. This CDR3 has 13 residues. Germline CDR1 reads SQVTM; CDR2 reads ANQGSEA. This CDR3 is CSVGLATYNEQFF. The CDR3 DNA sequence: TGCAGCGTTGGGTTGGCTACCTACAATGAGCAGTTCTTC.